The rows below give T cell receptor beta chains drawn from one sample of a study of blood T cell repertoires in COVID-19. Assay: immunoSEQ multiplex PCR; the TCRdb copy retains only in-frame clones and omits some. The sample shows more than 250,000 clones, roughly 86% of them seen only once. The specimen sequenced was peripheral blood. Every receptor here comes from a woman aged 50 to 65 with acute or convalescent COVID-19. CDR3s include the opening cysteine and the closing phenylalanine or tryptophan. Each record gives: D gene, clone size, J gene, V gene, CDR3 protein, CDR3 DNA. A D gene is named only where the DNA matches it firmly. Clone size is shown for a subset of rows, as once, few, many or a class of expanded clone.

-	-	TRBJ2-5	TRBV3-1/TRBV3-2	CASSPDSVSETQYF	TGTGCCAGCAGCCCGGACAGCGTATCAGAGACCCAGTACTTC
-	-	TRBJ2-7	TRBV21-1	CASSKDGEREQYF	TGTGCCAGCAGCAAAGACGGGGAGAGGGAGCAGTACTTC
-	-	TRBJ1-1	TRBV3-1/TRBV3-2	CASSQDSTGDTEAFF	TGTGCCAGCAGCCAAGATAGTACAGGTGACACTGAAGCTTTCTTT
TRBD1	-	TRBJ1-1	TRBV14	CASSQYRGTEAFF	TGTGCCAGCAGCCAATACAGGGGGACTGAAGCTTTCTTT
-	-	TRBJ2-5	TRBV20-1	CSARPGVQYF	TGCAGTGCTAGGCCGGGGGTTCAGTACTTC
-	-	TRBJ1-2	TRBV27	CASSHMGLDNRYGYTF	TGTGCCAGCAGTCATATGGGCTTAGACAACCGCTATGGCTACACCTTC
TRBD2	-	TRBJ2-2	TRBV3-1/TRBV3-2	CASSQSHPYAGGMNTGELFF	TGTGCCAGCAGCCAAAGTCACCCCTATGCGGGAGGGATGAACACCGGGGAGCTGTTTTTT
TRBD1	-	TRBJ1-1	TRBV18	CASSPNQGQGFEAFF	TGTGCCAGCTCACCAAACCAGGGACAGGGGTTTGAAGCTTTCTTT
-	-	TRBJ2-1	TRBV7-3	CASSLERYNEQFF	TGTGCCAGCAGCTTAGAGCGGTACAATGAGCAGTTCTTC
-	-	TRBJ2-7	TRBV28	CATTKLQAPYEQYF	TGTGCCACCACAAAACTCCAGGCTCCCTACGAGCAGTACTTC
-	-	TRBJ1-4	TRBV13	CASSLAAGRGKLFF	TGTGCCAGCAGCTTAGCCGCGGGTCGGGGTAAACTGTTTTTT
TRBD2	-	TRBJ2-1	TRBV11-2	CASSPVRREGYNEQFF	TGTGCCAGCAGCCCAGTGAGGCGGGAGGGATACAATGAGCAGTTCTTC
-	-	TRBJ1-2	TRBV27	CASSLRQFYGYTF	TGTGCCAGCAGTTTACGACAGTTCTATGGCTACACCTTC
-	-	TRBJ1-3	TRBV10-3	CAISDRTTSGNTIYF	TGTGCCATCAGTGATAGGACAACCTCTGGAAACACCATATATTTT
TRBD2	-	TRBJ2-2	TRBV7-2	CASSLAPSGNTGELFF	TGTGCCAGCAGCTTAGCGCCTAGCGGGAACACCGGGGAGCTGTTTTTT
TRBD2	-	TRBJ2-3	TRBV7-3	CASSPPGLAGGGDTQYF	TGTGCCAGCAGCCCCCCGGGACTAGCGGGAGGGGGGGATACGCAGTATTTT
-	-	TRBJ1-4	TRBV4-3	CASSPPGHGDEKLFF	TGCGCCAGCAGCCCGCCGGGACACGGGGATGAAAAACTGTTTTTT
-	-	TRBJ2-7	TRBV12-2	CARMSRTSRYEQYF	TGTGCAAGGATGTCTAGGACTAGCAGGTACGAGCAGTACTTC
TRBD2	-	TRBJ2-7	TRBV28	CASMDSSGVLSYEQYF	TGTGCCAGCATGGACTCTAGCGGGGTCCTCTCCTACGAGCAGTACTTC
TRBD1	-	TRBJ2-7	TRBV3-1/TRBV3-2	CASSTRDRGFSEQYF	TGTGCCAGCAGCACCCGGGACAGGGGGTTTTCCGAGCAGTACTTC
-	-	TRBJ1-2	TRBV6-5	CASSYGDSYTF	TGTGCCAGCAGTTATGGGGACAGCTACACCTTC
-	-	TRBJ1-1	TRBV11-3	CASSLAGQLGNTEAFF	TGTGCCAGCAGCTTAGCTGGACAGTTGGGAAACACTGAAGCTTTCTTT
-	-	TRBJ2-7	TRBV2	CASSGSRQTSSYEQYF	TGTGCCAGCAGTGGCTCTCGACAGACCAGCTCCTACGAGCAGTACTTC
TRBD2	-	TRBJ2-5	TRBV4-2	CASSGSGRAGETQYF	TGTGCCAGCAGCGGTAGCGGGAGGGCCGGCGAGACCCAGTACTTC
TRBD2	-	TRBJ2-7	TRBV11-1	CASSLPRGDQTYEQYF	TGTGCCAGCAGCTTACCGCGGGGGGACCAAACATACGAGCAGTACTTC
-	once	TRBJ1-2	TRBV28	CASSPASQKHPGYTF	TGTGCCAGCAGCCCTGCCTCTCAGAAACATCCTGGCTACACCTTC
-	-	TRBJ2-1	TRBV5-1	CASSLGQGISEQFF	TGCGCCAGCAGCTTAGGGCAGGGGATAAGTGAGCAGTTCTTC
TRBD1	-	TRBJ1-2	TRBV24-1	CATSDYGQDYGYTF	TGTGCCACCAGTGACTACGGACAGGATTATGGCTACACCTTC
TRBD1	-	TRBJ2-7	TRBV11-1	CASSPRDRGAFEQYF	TGTGCCAGCAGCCCCCGGGACAGGGGTGCGTTCGAGCAGTACTTC
-	-	TRBJ2-1	TRBV19	CASSFYYTYNEQFF	TGTGCCAGTAGTTTTTATTACACCTACAATGAGCAGTTCTTC
-	once	TRBJ2-3	TRBV27	CASSLLWGAVTDTQYF	TGTGCCAGCAGTTTACTTTGGGGCGCAGTCACAGATACGCAGTATTTT
-	-	TRBJ2-1	TRBV27	CASSSELWGTEQFF	TGTGCCAGCAGTTCCGAGTTGTGGGGCACCGAGCAGTTCTTC
-	few	TRBJ1-3	TRBV6-6	CASSSLDREQGNTIYF	TGTGCCAGCAGTTCGCTGGACAGAGAACAAGGAAACACCATATATTTT
-	-	TRBJ1-1	TRBV28	CASIGGQRVTEAFF	TGTGCCAGCATCGGTGGTCAGCGGGTCACTGAAGCTTTCTTT
TRBD1	-	TRBJ2-7	TRBV6-2/TRBV6-3	CASSYVTGRDEQYF	TGTGCCAGCAGTTACGTGACAGGGCGGGACGAGCAGTACTTC
TRBD1	-	TRBJ1-2	TRBV19	CASSTQRQGNYGYTF	TGTGCCAGTAGCACACAACGACAGGGTAACTATGGCTACACCTTC
-	once	TRBJ1-5	TRBV6-1	CASSEESVFGPQHF	TGTGCCAGCAGTGAAGAGTCAGTCTTTGGGCCCCAGCATTTT
TRBD1	once	TRBJ2-7	TRBV5-6	CASSLVGTGDYEQYF	TGTGCCAGCAGCTTGGTTGGGACAGGGGACTACGAGCAGTACTTC
-	-	TRBJ1-5	TRBV28	CASNFRGRGNQPQHF	TGTGCCAGCAATTTTAGAGGTAGAGGCAATCAGCCCCAGCATTTT
-	-	TRBJ2-3	TRBV27	CASSRQGLTDTQYF	TGTGCCAGCAGTCGGCAGGGCCTCACAGATACGCAGTATTTT
-	-	TRBJ2-7	TRBV18	CASSPPGQTYEQYF	TGTGCCAGCTCACCACCGGGCCAAACCTACGAGCAGTACTTC
TRBD1	once	TRBJ1-2	TRBV6-5	CASSRKGQGGRGYTF	TGTGCCAGCAGCCGTAAGGGACAGGGGGGACGAGGCTACACCTTC